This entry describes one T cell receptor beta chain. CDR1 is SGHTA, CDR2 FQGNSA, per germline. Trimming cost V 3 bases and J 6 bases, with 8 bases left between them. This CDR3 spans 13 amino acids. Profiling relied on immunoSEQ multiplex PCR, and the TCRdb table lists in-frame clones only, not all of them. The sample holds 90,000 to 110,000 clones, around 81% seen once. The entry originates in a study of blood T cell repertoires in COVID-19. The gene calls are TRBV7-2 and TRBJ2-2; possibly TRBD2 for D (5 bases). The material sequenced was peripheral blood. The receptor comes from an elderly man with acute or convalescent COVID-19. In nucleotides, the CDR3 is TGTGCCAGCAGCTTTCGGGGTTCCGGGGAGCTGTTTTTT. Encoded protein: CASSFRGSGELFF.